Following are 16 T cell receptor beta chains from one sample sequenced in a study of blood T cell repertoires in COVID-19. Sequenced by immunoSEQ multiplex PCR; TCRdb stores in-frame clones only, minus some. The data contain over 200,000 clones, 90% to 95% of them singletons. The sample comprised peripheral blood. The receptors come from a man aged 55 to 70 with COVID-19, enrolled during active disease.

V and J are TRBV27 and TRBJ1-2; D may be TRBD1 (6 bases). Trimming pared 5 bases from V and 4 bases from J, leaving 11 bases between. Germline CDR1 reads MNHEY; CDR2 reads SMNVEV (reference sequence). The CDR3 runs 13 residues. The CDR3 DNA reads as TGTGCCAGCAGTGCCACAGGGACCTATGGCTACACCTTC. Protein sequence: CASSATGTYGYTF.

This clone was counted a few times. The genes are TRBV6-1 and TRBJ1-5; maybe TRBD1 (5 bases). The CDR3 covers 15 residues. In germline, CDR1 is MNHNS, CDR2 SASEGT. Between the trimmed V and J ends, which lost 3 bases and 6 bases, there was a span of 15 bases. The CDR3 reads CASSEIGGAGQPQHF. The CDR3 region has the DNA TGTGCCAGCAGTGAGATCGGGGGAGCCGGTCAGCCCCAGCATTTT.

V is TRBV7-2 and J is TRBJ2-1, with 11 bases identical to TRBD2. The CDR3 extends over 16 amino acids. Per germline, CDR1 SGHTA and CDR2 FQGNSA. V lost 1 base, J lost 6 bases, and 5 bases stayed unmatched. This chain's CDR3 is CASSLGGSGRVNEQFF. The CDR3 DNA is TGTGCCAGCAGCTTAGGTGGTAGCGGGAGGGTCAATGAGCAGTTCTTC.

The V and J genes are TRBV5-1 and TRBJ1-1, with no clear D. The CDR3 has 11 residues. Germline CDR1 and CDR2: SGHRS and YFSETQ. The ends were cut back, 4 bases at V and 10 bases at J, with 11 bases in the middle. The CDR3 is CASSTGVGAFF. In DNA, the CDR3 is TGCGCCAGCAGCACCGGGGTAGGAGCTTTCTTT.

This clone was seen only once. The gene calls are TRBV28 and TRBJ1-1, with 8 bases lining up with TRBD1. With 5 bases clipped from V and 6 bases from J, the junction kept 8 bases outside the gene matches. The CDR3 consists of 14 residues. Germline V gene lookup returns CDR1 MDHEN and CDR2 SYDVKM. The CDR3 loop is CASSMDRVAAEAFF. The CDR3 DNA is TGTGCCAGCAGTATGGACAGGGTGGCGGCTGAAGCTTTCTTT.

The chain joins TRBV28 to TRBJ1-6; D call uncertain. The CDR3 is 18 residues long. Looked up from germline, CDR1 is MDHEN and CDR2 is SYDVKM. The ends were cut back, 8 bases at V and 7 bases at J, with 27 bases in the middle. CDR3: CASGGVGPRPRGNSPLHF. Here the CDR3 DNA reads TGTGCCAGCGGCGGGGTTGGTCCTCGGCCCCGAGGGAATTCACCCCTCCACTTT.

V and J are TRBV19 and TRBJ1-4; 9 bases match TRBD1. CDR3 length equals 16 residues. V lost 11 bases and J lost 8; bases outside the gene matches: 18. Germline loops: CDR1 LNHDA, CDR2 SQIVND (reference sequence). CDR3 DNA: TGTGCCGGGAAGGACAGGGGCGGATTCCGGTGGGAAAAACTGTTTTTT. Amino acids: CAGKDRGGFRWEKLFF.

CDR3 sequence reads: CASSFSPRGEQYF. CDR3 DNA: TGTGCCAGCAGCTTCTCTCCTCGAGGGGAGCAGTACTTC. This chain connects TRBV5-6 to TRBJ2-7, with D perhaps matching TRBD2 (5 bases). CDR3 size: 13 residues. Per germline, CDR1 SGHDT and CDR2 YYEEEE. The V gene lost 2 bases and the J gene lost 7 bases, with 13 bases spanning the gap.

V and J are TRBV11-1 and TRBJ2-1; TRBD2 might be the D (5 bases). Trimming cost V 0 bases and J 4 bases, with 10 bases left between them. Germline lookup yields CDR1 SGHAT and CDR2 FQDESV (reference sequence). The CDR3 is 15 residues long. DNA of the CDR3: TGTGCCAGCAGCTTAGCGGGAGAGCCTTACAATGAGCAGTTCTTC. Protein product: CASSLAGEPYNEQFF.

V is TRBV11-2 and J is TRBJ1-2; 9 nucleotides match TRBD1. Per the germline V gene, CDR1 is SGHAT and CDR2 is FQNNGV. Germline trimming cut 3 bases from V and 6 bases from J; bases unmatched to any gene: 2. The CDR3 runs 13 residues. This chain's CDR3 is CASSFRQGDGYTF. The CDR3 bases are TGTGCCAGCAGCTTCAGACAGGGGGATGGCTACACCTTC.

This clone was observed once. The rearrangement joins TRBV5-1 to TRBJ1-2; D is perhaps TRBD1 (5 bases). Between the trimmed V and J ends, which lost 3 bases and 3 bases, there was a span of 12 bases. The CDR3 contains 14 residues. CDR1 and CDR2 from the germline V gene are SGHRS and YFSETQ. CDR3 in amino acids: CASSSATDYYGYTF. CDR3 sequence (DNA): TGCGCCAGCAGCTCGGCGACAGATTACTATGGCTACACCTTC.

This clone appeared once. One end of the junction fails to match germline, which may point to a read error. This chain connects TRBV7-9 to TRBJ1-2; TRBD1 agrees at 7 bases. In germline, CDR1 is SEHNR, CDR2 FQNEAQ (reference sequence). CDR3 length: 12 residues. CDR3 residues: CASSLQTGVLSF. The DNA for the CDR3 is TGTGCCAGCAGCCTCCAAACAGGGGTCCTCTCCTTC.

CDR3 sequence: CASSFSGSYNEQFF. CDR3 sequence (DNA): TGTGCCAGCAGCTTTTCGGGGTCCTACAATGAGCAGTTCTTC. The chain uses TRBV7-2 and TRBJ2-1; D might be TRBD2 (5 bases). Trimming removed 3 bases at V and 1 base at J, with 7 bases between. Germline V gives CDR1 SGHTA, CDR2 FQGNSA. This CDR3 contains 14 residues.

This clone was counted a single time. V is TRBV29-1 and J is TRBJ2-7; 9 bases are a match to TRBD2. The CDR3 contains 13 residues. Germline CDR1 and CDR2: SQVTM and ANQGSEA. V shed 7 bases and J 3 bases; nucleotides not matched to a gene: 7. CDR3 sequence: CSAGTSIDYEQYF. CDR3 sequence (DNA): TGCAGCGCAGGGACTAGCATTGACTACGAGCAGTACTTC.

The genes are TRBV5-1 and TRBJ2-6; possible D gene TRBD2, 6 bases. V gave up 0 bases and J gave up 1 base, with 8 bases separating them. In germline, CDR1 is SGHRS, CDR2 YFSETQ. This CDR3 contains 16 residues. CDR3 nucleotides: TGCGCCAGCAGCTTGGTTGCGGGGTCTGGGGCCAACGTCCTGACTTTC. Translated: CASSLVAGSGANVLTF.

V usage is TRBV10-3 and J usage is TRBJ2-7, with 14 positions matching TRBD2. V trimming: 9 bases; J trimming: 4 bases; junction bases outside the gene matches: 8. The CDR3 loop spans 15 amino acids. Germline V CDR1 and CDR2: ENHRY, SYGVKD. The CDR3, as DNA: TGTGCCATTGGACTAGCGGGGGGAAGTAGTTACGAGCAGTACTTC. Translated, it gives CAIGLAGGSSYEQYF.